This record covers a single TCR beta chain. The antigen remains unidentified. V lost 3 bases and J lost 0, with 12 bases in between. Germline V gene data show CDR1 as SGHAT and CDR2 as FQNNGV. The CDR3 consists of 15 residues. The data were obtained in a study of cytomegalovirus exposure and HLA in healthy donors. Study-level results: There were fewer than 200 TCR beta chains listed as cytomegalovirus-associated. The classifier was said to identify cytomegalovirus status with high specificity and sensitivity. Some public TCRs appeared in many individuals, while most sequences were rare.

TCRdb's copy holds only in-frame clones and misses some; the assay was immunoSEQ multiplex PCR. The sample gives fewer than 400,000 clones, approximately 91% of which show up once; around 1% is in the top ten. This receptor was taken from a man aged 25 to 40 in good health and CMV-seronegative. The sequenced sample was PBMCs. The gene calls are TRBV11-2 and TRBJ2-7; D uncertain. CDR3 amino acids: CASSLESPSSYEQYF. The CDR3 DNA sequence: TGTGCCAGCAGCTTGGAGTCACCGAGCTCCTACGAGCAGTACTTC.